This T cell receptor beta chain was sequenced during a study of chemoradiotherapy in HPV16-positive cancers (dated 2022 in TCRdb). At the level of the whole study: Using functional T-cell assays on cells from a couple of HPV16-positive patients, the researchers defined candidate HPV-specific T-cell clones and common TCR motifs. The study asked whether T-cell immunity to the HPV oncoproteins E6 and E7 changes during chemoradiotherapy and whether this immunity affects survival. The candidate HPV-specific TCRs and motifs were then tracked in TCR repertoires from 80 to 95 patients with HPV-related cancers. Overall results and qualifications from the work: In HPV16-positive patients, expansion of HPV-responsive T cells during chemoradiotherapy was associated with improved recurrence-free survival. Expansion of candidate HPV-specific clones and E7-related TCR motifs was observed in the tumor microenvironment during treatment, whereas no such expansion was observed for non-HPV-specific T cells. The survival association was reported for HPV16-positive patients, and the functional definition of HPV-specific T cells was derived from only a couple of HPV16-positive patients.

From V the trimming removes 0 bases and from J it removes 2 bases, while the gene matches leave 3 bases of the junction unaccounted for. Its CDR3 holds 16 amino acids, cysteine through phenylalanine. This entry keeps only the CDR3 DNA: 48 bases, framed from base 1. CDR1 and CDR2 are drawn from the germline V gene: LGHNA, YNFKEQ. Points on this clone: Its antigen is still unknown. Base qualities are not recorded, but no much larger clone differs from it by a single base.

Repertoires were sampled multiple times during chemoradiotherapy, which allowed clonal expansion in the tumor microenvironment to be followed. The protocol used for the library was the immunoSEQ multiplex PCR assay. TCRdb mirrors the immuneACCESS table, restricted to in-frame sequences. Some clones are absent from its copies; in checked studies, under half trace to an unresolved V gene, and the reason for the others is unknown. Recorded for this sample are under 5,000 clones; approximately 82% of them occurred a single time. Jointly, the top ten make up roughly 8.9% of the sample. Sequences were derived from tumor tissue, sampled from a patient who underwent chemoradiotherapy. The chain was built from TRBV4-2 and TRBJ2-5; the central 10 bases match TRBD2. The receptor was derived from a human donor with HPV-associated anogenital cancer. CDR3 reads: CASSQESGGVQETQYF. The bases are TGTGCCAGCAGCCAAGAAAGCGGGGGGGTACAAGAGACCCAGTACTTC.